The entry that follows covers one T cell receptor beta chain sequence. The target antigen is unknown. The data are from a study of T cell responses to AZD1222 COVID-19 vaccine. At the level of the study: Pooling of second doses given at about 4 or about 12 weeks was done. Regarding the study as a whole: The reported proportion of spike-specific TCRs targeting unmutated variant regions was nearly half. Females made up more of the donors, who were largely white British, and clonal diversity may have come out too low.

Trimming at V came to 6 bases and at J to 7 bases, leaving 10 bases not matched to a gene. Germline CDR1 reads SNHLY; CDR2 reads FYNNEI. The CDR3 runs to 15 residues. TCRdb keeps only in-frame clones here, not all; method: immunoSEQ multiplex PCR. This table has about 140,000 clones, roughly 92% appearing once. The TCR sequence derives from an adult in good health. V is TRBV2 and J is TRBJ1-5; 9 nucleotides agree with TRBD1. The specimen comprised peripheral blood, sampled on day 0 of AZD1222 vaccination. This CDR3 reads CASSEQGALGQPQHF. DNA of the CDR3: TGTGCCAGCAGCGAACAGGGGGCTCTGGGGCAGCCCCAGCATTTT.